The rows below give T cell receptor beta chains drawn from one sample of a study of T cell responses to AZD1222 COVID-19 vaccine. Method: immunoSEQ multiplex PCR; TCRdb's copy keeps in-frame clones and lacks some. The repertoire holds 150,000 to 190,000 clones, 88% seen once, with approximately 7.2% in the top ten. Sequences were derived from peripheral blood, sampled after recovery from COVID-19. The receptors were gathered from an adult who had recovered from COVID-19. Both conserved end residues are part of each CDR3. The D gene is left open where the match is weak. Part of the rows lack a size; the others show once, few, many or a class for expanded clones.

length: 16; D: TRBD2; size: few; V: TRBV14; J: TRBJ2-3; CDR3: CASSQRLAGNTDTQYF; DNA: TGTGCCAGCAGCCAGAGACTAGCGGGGAACACAGATACGCAGTATTTT
length: 14; D: -; size: -; V: TRBV11-2; J: TRBJ1-2; CDR3: CASSLEGGGYGYTF; DNA: TGTGCCAGCAGCTTAGAAGGGGGGGGCTATGGCTACACCTTC
length: 15; D: TRBD1; size: -; V: TRBV7-2; J: TRBJ1-4; CDR3: CASRPFRDSNEKLFF; DNA: TGTGCCAGCAGACCGTTCCGGGACAGCAATGAAAAACTGTTTTTT
length: 15; D: TRBD1; size: -; V: TRBV27; J: TRBJ1-5; CDR3: CASSWGQGSNQPQHF; DNA: TGTGCCAGCAGTTGGGGACAGGGTAGCAATCAGCCCCAGCATTTT
length: 15; D: -; size: -; V: TRBV5-1; J: TRBJ2-7; CDR3: CASSGDWIIPYEQYF; DNA: TGCGCCAGCAGCGGGGACTGGATCATCCCTTACGAGCAGTACTTC
length: 16; D: -; size: once; V: TRBV6-2/TRBV6-3; J: TRBJ2-3; CDR3: CASSPKQLPYTDTQYF; DNA: TGTGCCAGCAGCCCAAAACAGCTACCCTACACAGATACGCAGTATTTT
length: 15; D: TRBD1; size: -; V: TRBV28; J: TRBJ1-1; CDR3: CASSHNRGWNTEAFF; DNA: TGTGCCAGCAGTCATAACAGGGGCTGGAACACTGAAGCTTTCTTT
length: 15; D: -; size: few; V: TRBV27; J: TRBJ1-1; CDR3: CASSFRTPEATEAFF; DNA: TGTGCCAGCAGTTTCCGCACTCCGGAGGCAACTGAAGCTTTCTTT
length: 17; D: -; size: -; V: TRBV19; J: TRBJ1-2; CDR3: CASSSDLGLAVGYGYTF; DNA: TGTGCCAGTAGTAGCGACCTTGGTTTGGCAGTAGGATATGGCTACACCTTC
length: 13; D: -; size: -; V: TRBV12-3/TRBV12-4; J: TRBJ2-3; CDR3: CASSRSPSDTQYF; DNA: TGTGCCAGCAGTCGAAGCCCTTCAGATACGCAGTATTTT
length: 21; D: TRBD2; size: -; V: TRBV28; J: TRBJ2-2; CDR3: CASTSASYKGLAGGGPGELFF; DNA: TGTGCCAGCACCTCTGCCTCTTACAAGGGACTAGCGGGAGGAGGGCCCGGGGAGCTGTTTTTT
length: 16; D: TRBD1; size: -; V: TRBV27; J: TRBJ1-2; CDR3: CASSLDRGSSNYGYTF; DNA: TGTGCCAGCAGTCTGGACAGGGGGTCTTCTAACTATGGCTACACCTTC
length: 11; D: TRBD1; size: -; V: TRBV2; J: TRBJ2-3; CDR3: CATQGLDTQYF; DNA: TGTGCCACACAGGGGCTAGATACGCAGTATTTT
length: 14; D: -; size: -; V: TRBV28; J: TRBJ1-5; CDR3: CASSLWISNQPQHF; DNA: TGTGCCAGCAGTTTGTGGATTAGCAATCAGCCCCAGCATTTT
length: 13; D: -; size: -; V: TRBV11-2; J: TRBJ2-7; CDR3: CASSVGLRYEQYF; DNA: TGTGCCAGCAGCGTCGGACTTCGCTACGAGCAGTACTTC
length: 18; D: -; size: once; V: TRBV3-1/TRBV3-2; J: TRBJ1-6; CDR3: CASSLRLGYSSYNSPLHF; DNA: TGTGCCAGCAGCCTCCGACTTGGCTATAGCTCCTATAATTCACCCCTCCACTTT
length: 15; D: TRBD2; size: -; V: TRBV6-5; J: TRBJ2-1; CDR3: CASRKLAFLYNEQFF; DNA: TGTGCCAGCAGAAAACTAGCGTTCCTCTACAATGAGCAGTTCTTC